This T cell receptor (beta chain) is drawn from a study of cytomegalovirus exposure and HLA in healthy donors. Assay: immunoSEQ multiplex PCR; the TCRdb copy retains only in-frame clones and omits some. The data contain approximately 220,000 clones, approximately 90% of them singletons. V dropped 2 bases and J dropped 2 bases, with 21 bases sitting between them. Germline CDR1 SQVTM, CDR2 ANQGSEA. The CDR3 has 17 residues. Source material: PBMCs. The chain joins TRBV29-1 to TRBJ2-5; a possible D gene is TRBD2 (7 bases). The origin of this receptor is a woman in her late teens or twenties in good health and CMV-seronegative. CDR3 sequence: CSVEWGGSNNLQETQYF. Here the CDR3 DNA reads TGCAGCGTTGAATGGGGGGGCTCCAACAATCTACAAGAGACCCAGTACTTC.